The 15 T cell receptor beta chains given below trace back to one sample, sequenced in a study of cytomegalovirus exposure and HLA in healthy donors. Assay: immunoSEQ multiplex PCR; the TCRdb copy retains only in-frame clones and omits some. The data show 150,000 to 200,000 clones, 84% seen once. The source material was PBMCs. The receptors stem from a man aged 25 to 45 in good health and CMV-seropositive.

This clone came up once. CDR3 nucleotide sequence: TGTGCCAGCAGAAGATCGGAGAGTACTGAAGCTTTCTTT. It specifies CASRRSESTEAFF. This chain connects TRBV7-7 to TRBJ1-1, with no clear D. Looked up from germline, CDR1 is SSHAT and CDR2 is FNYEAQ (reference sequence). V was shortened by 6 bases and J by 5 bases, with 13 bases between the two germline ends. There are 13 residues in the CDR3. The whole variable domain, remainder taken from reference TRBV7-7 and TRBJ1-1, is GAGVSQSPRYKVTKRGQDVTLRCDPISSHATLYWYQQALGQGPEFLTYFNYEAQPDKSGLPSDRFSAERPEGSISTLTIQRTEQRDSAMYRCASRRSESTEAFFGQGTRLTVV.

The chain combines TRBV9 with TRBJ2-3; 7 bases line up with TRBD1. Germline CDR1 SGDLS, CDR2 YYNGEE. This CDR3 spans 16 amino acids. V lost 3 bases, J lost 5 bases, and 12 bases stayed unmatched. The CDR3 sequence: CASSASIRGRVDTQYF. The CDR3 bases are TGTGCCAGCAGCGCCAGCATTAGGGGGCGCGTAGATACGCAGTATTTT.

Concerning this clone: The same CDR3 arises from other DNA sequences in this sample as well. The V gene is TRBV20-1, the J gene TRBJ2-7; weak D call: TRBD1 (6 bases). Trimming took 3 bases from V and 7 from J, leaving 10 bases between them. Germline assignment: CDR1 DFQATT and CDR2 SNEGSKA (reference sequence). The CDR3 has 11 amino acids. The CDR3 protein is CSARGRGEQYF. CDR3 bases: TGCAGTGCTAGGGGCAGGGGAGAGCAGTACTTC.

The rearrangement joins TRBV5-1 to TRBJ1-1, with unresolved D. V was clipped by 1 base and J by 1 base, with 8 bases between them. The CDR3 length is 14 residues. Germline V lookup: CDR1 SGHRS, CDR2 YFSETQ. The CDR3 coding sequence is TGCGCCAGCAGCTTGAGTGGCCGGAACACTGAAGCTTTCTTT. This sequence encodes CASSLSGRNTEAFF.

This clone was seen only once. The rearrangement links TRBV6-6 to TRBJ1-4; D uncertain. This CDR3 spans 15 amino acids. The V gene lost 1 base and the J gene lost 0 bases, with 6 bases spanning the gap. The germline V gene encodes CDR1 MNHNY and CDR2 SVGAGI (reference sequence). The CDR3 sequence is CASSYWTATNEKLFF. As DNA, the CDR3 is TGTGCCAGCAGTTACTGGACTGCAACTAATGAAAAACTGTTTTTT.

This clone was recorded at least ten times. This chain joins TRBV9 and TRBJ2-3, with D possibly TRBD2 on 5 matching bases. CDR1 is SGDLS and CDR2 is YYNGEE in the germline V gene. The CDR3 has 20 residues. V lost 4 bases to trimming and J lost 0 bases, with 27 bases between them. DNA for the CDR3: TGTGCCAGCAGCCAACTACAGCTGAGGCGGAGCCCGGGGAGCACAGATACGCAGTATTTT. Translating gives CASSQLQLRRSPGSTDTQYF.

The chain joins TRBV5-6 to TRBJ2-5; 14 bases are a match to TRBD2. J lost 5 bases, V lost 4 bases, and 7 bases had no gene match. CDR1 and CDR2 (germline): SGHDT, YYEEEE. This CDR3 region has 16 residues. CDR3: CASSPSRLAGGETQYF. CDR3 coding DNA: TGTGCCAGCAGCCCAAGCCGACTAGCGGGGGGGGAGACCCAGTACTTC.

The chain combines TRBV11-2 with TRBJ2-5; weak D call: TRBD2 (5 bases). Deletions cut 5 bases from V and 8 bases from J, with 21 bases between. The CDR3 loop spans 15 amino acids. Germline V gene data show CDR1 as SGHAT and CDR2 as FQNNGV. The CDR3 region has the DNA TGTGCCAGCAGCCTTCTCTCGGGTCCAGCGGAAACCCAGTACTTC. Amino acids: CASSLLSGPAETQYF.

The rearrangement uses TRBV11-2 and TRBJ2-1, with D perhaps TRBD2 (6 bases). The CDR3 is made up of 15 amino acids. Trimming cost V 2 bases and J 5 bases, with 13 bases left between them. The germline V gene encodes CDR1 SGHAT and CDR2 FQNNGV. The CDR3 loop reads CASSLLGSGDNEQFF. The CDR3, as DNA: TGTGCCAGCAGCTTACTGGGGTCGGGGGACAATGAGCAGTTCTTC. The variable domain in full, completed from reference TRBV11-2 and TRBJ2-1, reads EAGVAQSPRYKIIEKRQSVAFWCNPISGHATLYWYQQILGQGPKLLIQFQNNGVVDDSQLPKDRFSAERLKGVDSTLKIQPAKLEDSAVYLCASSLLGSGDNEQFFGPGTRLTVL.

This clone was picked up one time. V and J are TRBV28 and TRBJ1-2; 9 bases match TRBD1. The length of the CDR3 is 20 residues. Germline values: CDR1 MDHEN, CDR2 SYDVKM. Trimming took 6 bases from V and 2 from J; bases not matched to a gene: 22. CDR3 residues: CASRSFQLQGAPDKNYGYTF. CDR3 nucleotides: TGTGCCAGCAGGTCTTTTCAGCTACAGGGGGCACCCGACAAAAACTATGGCTACACCTTC.

This clone was seen a single time. V gene TRBV29-1 combines with J gene TRBJ1-1; D unclear. The CDR3 is 11 amino acids. Looked up from germline, CDR1 is SQVTM and CDR2 is ANQGSEA. Between the trimmed V and J ends, which lost 7 bases and 1 base, there was a span of 7 bases. DNA of the CDR3: TGCAGCGCTCAGCGGAACACTGAAGCTTTCTTT. Amino acids: CSAQRNTEAFF.

The chain employs TRBV4-3 and TRBJ2-1; TRBD2 is a possible D gene (6 bases). Germline V gene data show CDR1 as LGHNA and CDR2 as YSLEER. V lost 3 bases and J lost 0, with 18 bases in between. This CDR3 region has 18 residues. The CDR3 coding sequence is TGCGCCAGCAGCCAGGGGGGTCGAGGGCGGAGCTCCTACAATGAGCAGTTCTTC. This sequence encodes CASSQGGRGRSSYNEQFF.

The chain combines TRBV7-2 with TRBJ2-7; unclear D gene. With 0 bases removed from V and 3 bases from J, the gap between germline ends came to 9 bases. This CDR3 has 14 residues. CDR1 SGHTA and CDR2 FQGNSA come from the germline V gene. DNA for the CDR3: TGTGCCAGCAGCTTAGCCCCCAGAGGCTACGAGCAGTACTTC. Protein: CASSLAPRGYEQYF.

The chain couples TRBV7-2 to TRBJ1-1; 12 positions agree with TRBD1. Looked up from germline, CDR1 is SGHTA and CDR2 is FQGNSA. J was trimmed by 1 base and V by 5 bases; bases with no gene match: 8. This CDR3 region has 17 residues. The CDR3 DNA reads as TGTGCCAGCAGCCTGGGGGGACAGGGGGCATGGAACACTGAAGCTTTCTTT. This translates into CASSLGGQGAWNTEAFF.

This clone was seen more than once but under ten times. This sequence joins TRBV28 and TRBJ1-6; TRBD1 is a possible D gene (5 bases). V was trimmed by 4 bases and J by 9 bases, leaving 19 bases between them. This CDR3 has 16 residues. Looked up from germline, CDR1 is MDHEN and CDR2 is SYDVKM. The CDR3 region is CASSSEGQTVGSPLHF. The CDR3 region has the DNA TGTGCCAGCAGTTCGGAGGGGCAGACGGTAGGTTCACCCCTCCACTTT.